This TCR beta chain stems from a study of T-cell reconstitution after alpha-beta-depleted transplantation in children. Relative to its sample, this clonotype is medium-sized. Unique molecular identifiers were built into the TCRbeta library. TCRdb fed the PCR reads into MiXCR, producing one record per CDR3 protein. The sample yields under 6,500 distinct CDR3 sequences, roughly 17% seen once. V gave up 6 bases and J gave up 7 bases; unmatched junction bases: 11. The CDR3 covers 14 residues. Germline CDR1 reads SQVTM; CDR2 reads ANQGSEA. The TCR comes from a male patient under 18 who had a stem cell transplant for acute myeloid leukemia, so the T cells may come from the graft donor. The V and J genes are TRBV29-1 and TRBJ1-2, with 10 bases matching TRBD1. Specimen: PBMCs, mostly from graft donor cells, collected 60 days after TCRalphabeta/CD19-depleted stem cell transplant. The CDR3 region is CSVETLGQGGGYTF. CDR3 nucleotide sequence: TGCAGCGTCGAAACCCTTGGACAGGGGGGTGGCTACACCTTC.